This TCR beta chain was sequenced for a study of blood T cell repertoires in COVID-19. For the study at large: The United States, Italy and Spain were the sources of the acute and convalescent COVID-19 samples. PBMCs, B-cell-depleted T cells, or T cells provided the cDNA or gDNA that made up the material.

The length of the CDR3 is 16 residues. From germline, CDR1 is SGHRS and CDR2 YFSETQ. Deletions cut 2 bases from V and 2 bases from J, with 14 bases between. Original data processing: Nucleated cell number was recorded as an estimate derived from reference gene primer amplification. The data were produced by immunoSEQ multiplex PCR, yet TCRdb's version contains in-frame clones alone and is incomplete. V, J and clone size are those of that table, while D and trimming were read from the DNA. The sample includes about 83,000 clones, about 88% of them seen just once. The sample comprised peripheral blood. J is TRBJ1-5 and V is TRBV5-1; D not resolved. The sequence derives from a woman of 80 years or more with active or convalescent COVID-19. CDR3 in amino acids: CASSFSPNGGNQPQHF. The CDR3 nucleotides read TGCGCCAGCAGCTTTAGTCCCAACGGAGGCAATCAGCCCCAGCATTTT.